Following are 4 T cell receptor beta chains from one sample sequenced in a study of T cell changes during pregnancy in multiple sclerosis (dated by TCRdb to the late 2010s). Libraries were built with the immunoSEQ multiplex PCR assay. Not all clones reach the TCRdb copy of this immuneACCESS table, which keeps in-frame sequences only. Checked studies attribute under half of the gap to unresolved V genes and leave the rest unexplained. The sample table contains fewer than 110,000 clones; only one count was recorded for more than 85% of them. Around 3.1% of the sample lies in the top ten. The sample consisted of peripheral blood, taken in the second trimester of pregnancy. All receptors derive from a female donor with multiple sclerosis, enrolled in a pregnancy study.

The rearrangement links TRBV4-3 to TRBJ1-4; D not certain. The length of the CDR3 is 15 residues. Germline V lookup: CDR1 LGHNA, CDR2 YSLEER. Trimming took 4 bases from V and 0 from J, leaving 9 bases between them. The CDR3 DNA is TGCGCCAGCAGCCCGTCCAGCGCAACTAATGAAAAACTGTTTTTT. Amino acid sequence: CASSPSSATNEKLFF.

The chain employs TRBV30 and TRBJ1-5, with D hard to call. Trimming took 1 base from V and 7 from J, leaving 11 bases between them. The CDR3 length is 13 residues. Germline V CDR1 and CDR2: GTSNPN, SVGIG (reference sequence). DNA of the CDR3: TGTGCCTGGAGTGAACAGTCGAACCAGCCCCAGCATTTT. The encoded protein is CAWSEQSNQPQHF.

The CDR3 here is CASRKQGDQPQHF. The CDR3 DNA sequence: TGTGCCAGTAGAAAACAGGGGGATCAGCCCCAGCATTTT. The chain is built from TRBV19 and TRBJ1-5, with 8 bases aligning to TRBD1. V shed 6 bases and J 5 bases; nucleotides not matched to a gene: 3. The germline V gene has CDR1 LNHDA and CDR2 SQIVND (reference sequence). This CDR3 region has 13 residues.

This clone was found once. The chain employs TRBV5-6 and TRBJ2-5, with TRBD2 as a possible D gene (6 bases). V lost 4 bases, J lost 5 bases, and 12 bases lay in between. The CDR3 totals 13 residues. Germline assignment: CDR1 SGHDT and CDR2 YYEEEE. The CDR3 loop reads CASSGGVEETQYF. CDR3 bases: TGTGCCAGCAGCGGAGGGGTGGAGGAGACCCAGTACTTC.